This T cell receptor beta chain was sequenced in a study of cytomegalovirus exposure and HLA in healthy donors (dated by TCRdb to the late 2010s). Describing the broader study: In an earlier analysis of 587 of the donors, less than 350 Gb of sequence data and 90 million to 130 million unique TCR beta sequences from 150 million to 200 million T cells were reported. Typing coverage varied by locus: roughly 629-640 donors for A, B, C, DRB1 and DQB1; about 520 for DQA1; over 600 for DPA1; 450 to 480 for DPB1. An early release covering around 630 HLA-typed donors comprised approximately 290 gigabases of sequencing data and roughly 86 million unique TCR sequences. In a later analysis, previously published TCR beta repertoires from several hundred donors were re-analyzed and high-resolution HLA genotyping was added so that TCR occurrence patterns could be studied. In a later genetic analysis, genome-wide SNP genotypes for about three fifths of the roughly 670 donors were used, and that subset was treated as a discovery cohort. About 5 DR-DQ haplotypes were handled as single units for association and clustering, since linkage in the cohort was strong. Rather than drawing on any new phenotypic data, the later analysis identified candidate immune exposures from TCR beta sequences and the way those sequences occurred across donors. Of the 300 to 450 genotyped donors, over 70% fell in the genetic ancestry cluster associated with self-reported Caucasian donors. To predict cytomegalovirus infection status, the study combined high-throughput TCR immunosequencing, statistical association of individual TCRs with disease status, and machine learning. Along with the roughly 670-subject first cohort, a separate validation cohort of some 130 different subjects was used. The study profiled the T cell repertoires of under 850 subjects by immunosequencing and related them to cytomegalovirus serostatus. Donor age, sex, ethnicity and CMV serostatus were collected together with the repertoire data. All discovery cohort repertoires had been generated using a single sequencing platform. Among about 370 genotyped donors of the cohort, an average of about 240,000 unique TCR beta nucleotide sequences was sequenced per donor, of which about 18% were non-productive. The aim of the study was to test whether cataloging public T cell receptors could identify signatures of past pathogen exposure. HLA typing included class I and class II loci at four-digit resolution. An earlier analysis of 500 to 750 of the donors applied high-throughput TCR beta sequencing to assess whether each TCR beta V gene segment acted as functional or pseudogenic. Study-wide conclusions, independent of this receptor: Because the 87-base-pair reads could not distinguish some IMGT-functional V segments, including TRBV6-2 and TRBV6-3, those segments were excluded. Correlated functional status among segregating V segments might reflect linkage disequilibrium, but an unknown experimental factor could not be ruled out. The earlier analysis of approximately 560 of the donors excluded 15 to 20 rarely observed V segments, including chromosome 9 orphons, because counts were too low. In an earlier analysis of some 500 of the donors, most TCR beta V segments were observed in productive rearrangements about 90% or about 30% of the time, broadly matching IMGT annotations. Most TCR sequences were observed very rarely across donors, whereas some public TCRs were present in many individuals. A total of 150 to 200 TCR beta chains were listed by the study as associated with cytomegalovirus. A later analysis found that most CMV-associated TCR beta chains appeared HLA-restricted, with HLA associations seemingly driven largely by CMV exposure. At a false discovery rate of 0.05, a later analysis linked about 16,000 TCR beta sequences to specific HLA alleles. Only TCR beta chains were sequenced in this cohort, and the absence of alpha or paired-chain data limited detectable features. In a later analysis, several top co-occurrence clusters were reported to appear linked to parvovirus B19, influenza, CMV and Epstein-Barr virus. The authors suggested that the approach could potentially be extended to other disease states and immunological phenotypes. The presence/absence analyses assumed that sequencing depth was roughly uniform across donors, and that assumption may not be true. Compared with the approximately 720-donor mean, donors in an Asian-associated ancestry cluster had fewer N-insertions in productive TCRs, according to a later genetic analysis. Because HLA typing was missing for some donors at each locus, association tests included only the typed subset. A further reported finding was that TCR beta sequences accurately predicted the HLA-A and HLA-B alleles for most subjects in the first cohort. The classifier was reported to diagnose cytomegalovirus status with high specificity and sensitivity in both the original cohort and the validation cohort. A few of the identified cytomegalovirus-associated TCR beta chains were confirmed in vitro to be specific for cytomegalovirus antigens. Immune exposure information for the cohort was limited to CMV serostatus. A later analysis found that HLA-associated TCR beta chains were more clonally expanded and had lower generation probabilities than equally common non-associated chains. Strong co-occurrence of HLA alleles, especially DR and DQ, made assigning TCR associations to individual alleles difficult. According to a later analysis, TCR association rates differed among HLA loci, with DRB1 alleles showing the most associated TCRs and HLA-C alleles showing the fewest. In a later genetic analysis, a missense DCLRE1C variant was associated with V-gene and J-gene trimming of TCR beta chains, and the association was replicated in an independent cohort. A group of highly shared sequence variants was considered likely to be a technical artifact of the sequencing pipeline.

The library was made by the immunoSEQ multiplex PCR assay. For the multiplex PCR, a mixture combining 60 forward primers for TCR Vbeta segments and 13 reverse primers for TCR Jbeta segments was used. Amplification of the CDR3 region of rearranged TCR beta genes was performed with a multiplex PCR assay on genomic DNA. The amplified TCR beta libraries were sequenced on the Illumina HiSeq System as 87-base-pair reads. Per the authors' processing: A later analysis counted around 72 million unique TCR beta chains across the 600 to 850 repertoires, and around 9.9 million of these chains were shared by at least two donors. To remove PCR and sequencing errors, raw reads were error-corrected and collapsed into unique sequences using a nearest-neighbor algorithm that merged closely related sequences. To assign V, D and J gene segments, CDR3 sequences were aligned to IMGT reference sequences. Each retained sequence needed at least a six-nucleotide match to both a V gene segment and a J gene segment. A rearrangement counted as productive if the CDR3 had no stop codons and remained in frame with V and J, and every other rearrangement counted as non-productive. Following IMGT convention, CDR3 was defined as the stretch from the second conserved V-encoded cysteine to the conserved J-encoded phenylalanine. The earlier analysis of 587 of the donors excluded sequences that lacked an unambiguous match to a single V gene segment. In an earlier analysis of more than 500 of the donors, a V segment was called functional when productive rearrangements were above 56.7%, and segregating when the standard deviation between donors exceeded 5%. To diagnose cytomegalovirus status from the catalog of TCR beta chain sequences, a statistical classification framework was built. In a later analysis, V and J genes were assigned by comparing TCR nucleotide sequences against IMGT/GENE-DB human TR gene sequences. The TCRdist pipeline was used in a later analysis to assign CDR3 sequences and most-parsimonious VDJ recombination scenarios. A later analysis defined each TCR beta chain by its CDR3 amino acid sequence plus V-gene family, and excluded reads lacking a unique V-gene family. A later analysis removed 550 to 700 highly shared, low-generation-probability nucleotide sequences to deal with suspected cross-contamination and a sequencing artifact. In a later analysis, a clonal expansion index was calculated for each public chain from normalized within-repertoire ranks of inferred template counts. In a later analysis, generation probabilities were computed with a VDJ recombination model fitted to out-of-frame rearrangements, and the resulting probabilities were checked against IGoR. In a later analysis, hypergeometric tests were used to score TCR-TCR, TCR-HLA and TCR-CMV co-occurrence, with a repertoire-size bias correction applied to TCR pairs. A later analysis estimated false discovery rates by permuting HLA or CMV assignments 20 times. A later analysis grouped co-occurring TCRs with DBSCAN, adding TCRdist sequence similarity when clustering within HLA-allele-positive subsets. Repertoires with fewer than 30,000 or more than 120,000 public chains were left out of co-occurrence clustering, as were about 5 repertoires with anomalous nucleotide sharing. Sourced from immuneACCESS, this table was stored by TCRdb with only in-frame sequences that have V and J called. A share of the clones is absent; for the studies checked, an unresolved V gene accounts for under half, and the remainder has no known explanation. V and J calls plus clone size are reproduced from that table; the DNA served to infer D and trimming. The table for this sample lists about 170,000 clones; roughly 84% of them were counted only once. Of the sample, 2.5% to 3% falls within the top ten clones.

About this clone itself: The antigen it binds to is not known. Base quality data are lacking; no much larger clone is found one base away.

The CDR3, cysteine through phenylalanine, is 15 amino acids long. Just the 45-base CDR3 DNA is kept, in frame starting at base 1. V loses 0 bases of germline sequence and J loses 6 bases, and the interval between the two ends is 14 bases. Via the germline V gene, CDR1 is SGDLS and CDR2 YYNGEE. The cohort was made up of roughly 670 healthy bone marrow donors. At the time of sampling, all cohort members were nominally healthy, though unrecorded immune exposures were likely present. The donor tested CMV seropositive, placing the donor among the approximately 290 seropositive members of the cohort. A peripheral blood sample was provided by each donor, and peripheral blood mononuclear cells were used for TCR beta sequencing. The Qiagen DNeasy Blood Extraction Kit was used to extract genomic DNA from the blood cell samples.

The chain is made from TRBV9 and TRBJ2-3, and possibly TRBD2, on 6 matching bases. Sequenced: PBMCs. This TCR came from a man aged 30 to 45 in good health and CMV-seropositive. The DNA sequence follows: TGTGCCAGCAGCGTAGACGGGAGAGAGCTTGATACGCAGTATTTT. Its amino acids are CASSVDGRELDTQYF.